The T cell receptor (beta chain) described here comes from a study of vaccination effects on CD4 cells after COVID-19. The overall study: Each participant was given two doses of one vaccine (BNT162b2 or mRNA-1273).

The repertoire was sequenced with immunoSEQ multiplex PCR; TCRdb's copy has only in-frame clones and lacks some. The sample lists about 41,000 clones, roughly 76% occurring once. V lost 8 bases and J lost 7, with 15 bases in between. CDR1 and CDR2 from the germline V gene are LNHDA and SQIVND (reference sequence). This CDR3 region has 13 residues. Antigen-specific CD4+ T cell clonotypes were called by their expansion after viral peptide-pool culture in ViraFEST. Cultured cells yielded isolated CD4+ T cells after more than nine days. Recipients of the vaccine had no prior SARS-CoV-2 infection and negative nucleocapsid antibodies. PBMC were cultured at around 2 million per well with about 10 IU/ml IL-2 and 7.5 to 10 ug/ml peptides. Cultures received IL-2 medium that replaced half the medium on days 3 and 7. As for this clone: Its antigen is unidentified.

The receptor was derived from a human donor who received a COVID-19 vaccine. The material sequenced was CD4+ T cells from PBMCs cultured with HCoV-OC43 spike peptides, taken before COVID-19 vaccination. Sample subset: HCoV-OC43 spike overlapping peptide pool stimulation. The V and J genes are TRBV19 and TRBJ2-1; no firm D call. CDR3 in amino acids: CASRPGAWNEQFF. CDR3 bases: TGTGCCAGTCGGCCCGGAGCGTGGAATGAGCAGTTCTTC. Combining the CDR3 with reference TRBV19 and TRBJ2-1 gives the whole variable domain DGGITQSPKYLFRKEGQNVTLSCEQNLNHDAMYWYRQDPGQGLRLIYYSQIVNDFQKGDIAEGYSVSREKKESFPLTVTSAQKNPTAFYLCASRPGAWNEQFFGPGTRLTVL.